The 6 T cell receptor beta chains presented below share a single source sample, sequenced in a study of CD8+ T cells in alopecia areata. Extraction and reverse transcription of RNA yielded cDNA as the sequencing template. TCRdb's copy holds only in-frame clones and misses some; the assay was immunoSEQ multiplex PCR. The sample lists 95,000 to 120,000 clones; around 54% were seen once. Treatment: oral pan-JAK inhibitor, 5-10 mg twice daily. Sequencing was performed on CD4+ T cells sorted from blood, taken at week 24, from a patient treated with tofacitinib. The receptors derive from a human donor with alopecia areata.

The rearrangement uses TRBV10-3 and TRBJ2-6; 9 nucleotides agree with TRBD2. CDR3 length: 18 residues. Germline V gene sequence: CDR1 ENHRY, CDR2 SYGVKD. Unmatched junction bases numbered 6, after V lost 3 bases and J lost 0 bases. The CDR3 nucleotides read TGTGCCATCAGTGATGGCCTAGCGGGGATCTCTGGGGCCAACGTCCTGACTTTC. Protein: CAISDGLAGISGANVLTF.

This rearrangement joins TRBV30 to TRBJ1-5, with D uncertain. The CDR3 is made up of 13 amino acids. Per germline, CDR1 GTSNPN and CDR2 SVGIG (reference sequence). V dropped 0 bases and J dropped 7 bases, with 10 bases sitting between them. In DNA, the CDR3 is TGTGCCTGGAGTGTAGGACCCGTACAGCCCCAGCATTTT. Translating it yields CAWSVGPVQPQHF.

This clone has more than one count but fewer than ten. This CDR3 is CASSLSRVQPQHF. Written as DNA, the CDR3 is TGTGCCAGCAGCCTTTCCCGGGTTCAGCCCCAGCATTTT. This chain connects TRBV7-9 to TRBJ1-5; D is ambiguous. The V gene lost 5 bases and the J gene lost 6 bases, with 11 bases spanning the gap. Germline assignment: CDR1 SEHNR and CDR2 FQNEAQ (reference sequence). There are 13 residues in the CDR3.

This clone occurred a few times. This chain joins TRBV5-1 and TRBJ2-3; 9 bases are a match to TRBD2. After removal of 2 bases from V and 3 bases from J, the junction contained 4 bases not matched to a gene. The CDR3 contains 15 residues. Germline V gene lookup returns CDR1 SGHRS and CDR2 YFSETQ. The CDR3 loop reads CASSFNSGGTDTQYF. CDR3 in DNA: TGCGCCAGCAGCTTTAATAGCGGGGGTACAGATACGCAGTATTTT. The full variable domain, rest sourced from reference TRBV5-1 and TRBJ2-3, is KAGVTQTPRYLIKTRGQQVTLSCSPISGHRSVSWYQQTPGQGLQFLFEYFSETQRNKGNFPGRFSGRQFSNSRSEMNVSTLELGDSALYLCASSFNSGGTDTQYFGPGTRLTVL.

The V gene is TRBV27, the J gene TRBJ1-2, with a possible D match to TRBD1 (5 bases). V was pared by 5 bases and J by 6 bases, with 31 bases between. The germline gives CDR1 MNHEY, CDR2 SMNVEV (reference sequence). This CDR3 is 19 amino acids long. The DNA of the CDR3 is TGTGCCAGCAGTCCTCATGGGGACCGCGCTAAGAGGGAAAGAAATGGCTACACCTTC. Its protein is CASSPHGDRAKRERNGYTF.

V is TRBV29-1 and J is TRBJ2-3, with unresolved D. Trimming pared 2 bases from V and 1 base from J, leaving 10 bases between. The germline CDR1 and CDR2 sequences are SQVTM and ANQGSEA. The CDR3 extends over 14 amino acids. The CDR3 DNA is TGCAGCGTTGAAACGTCAAGGGGCACAGATACGCAGTATTTT. As protein: CSVETSRGTDTQYF.